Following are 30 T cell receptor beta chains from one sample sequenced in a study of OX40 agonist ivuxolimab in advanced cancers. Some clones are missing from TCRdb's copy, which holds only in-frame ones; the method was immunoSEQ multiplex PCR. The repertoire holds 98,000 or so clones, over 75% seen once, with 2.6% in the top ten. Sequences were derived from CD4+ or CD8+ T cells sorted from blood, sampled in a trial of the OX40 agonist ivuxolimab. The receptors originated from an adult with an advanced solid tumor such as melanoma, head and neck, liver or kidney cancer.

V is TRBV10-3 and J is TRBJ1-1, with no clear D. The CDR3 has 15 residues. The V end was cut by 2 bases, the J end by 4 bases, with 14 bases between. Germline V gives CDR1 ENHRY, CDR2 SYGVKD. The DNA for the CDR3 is TGTGCCATCAGTGAGGGGTCTTCTGGCGGCACTGAAGCTTTCTTT. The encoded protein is CAISEGSSGGTEAFF.

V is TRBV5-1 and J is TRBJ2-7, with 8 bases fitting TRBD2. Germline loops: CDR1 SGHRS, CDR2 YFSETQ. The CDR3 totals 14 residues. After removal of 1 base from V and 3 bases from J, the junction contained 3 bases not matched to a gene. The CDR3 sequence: CASSLRGTSYEQYF. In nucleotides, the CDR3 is TGCGCCAGCAGCTTGCGTGGGACTAGCTACGAGCAGTACTTC.

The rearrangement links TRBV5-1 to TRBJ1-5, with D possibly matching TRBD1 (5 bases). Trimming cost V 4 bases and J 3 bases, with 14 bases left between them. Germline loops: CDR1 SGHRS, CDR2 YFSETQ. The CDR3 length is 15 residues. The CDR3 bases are TGCGCCAGCAGCCTAGACAGTTTAAACAATCAGCCCCAGCATTTT. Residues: CASSLDSLNNQPQHF.

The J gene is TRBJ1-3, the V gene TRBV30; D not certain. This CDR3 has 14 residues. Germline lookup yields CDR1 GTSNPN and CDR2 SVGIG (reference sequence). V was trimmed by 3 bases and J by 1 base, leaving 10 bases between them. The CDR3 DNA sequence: TGTGCCTGGAGCCCTACTTTTTCTGGAAACACCATATATTTT. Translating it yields CAWSPTFSGNTIYF.

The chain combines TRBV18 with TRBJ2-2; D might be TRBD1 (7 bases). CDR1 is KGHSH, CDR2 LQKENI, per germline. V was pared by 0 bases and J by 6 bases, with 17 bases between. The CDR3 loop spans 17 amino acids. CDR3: CASSPPVGGGVAGELFF. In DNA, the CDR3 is TGTGCCAGCTCACCACCGGTCGGAGGGGGCGTCGCCGGGGAGCTGTTTTTT.

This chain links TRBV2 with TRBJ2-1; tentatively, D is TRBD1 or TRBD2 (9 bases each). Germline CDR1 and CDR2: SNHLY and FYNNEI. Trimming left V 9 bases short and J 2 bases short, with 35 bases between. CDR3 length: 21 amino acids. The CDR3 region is CASKPGQGVPSGINTYNEQFF. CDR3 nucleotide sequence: TGTGCCAGTAAACCGGGACAGGGAGTGCCTAGCGGGATAAACACCTACAATGAGCAGTTCTTC. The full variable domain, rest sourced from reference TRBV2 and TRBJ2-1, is EPEVTQTPSHQVTQMGQEVILRCVPISNHLYFYWYRQILGQKVEFLVSFYNNEISEKSEIFDDQFSVERPDGSNFTLKIRSTKLEDSAMYFCASKPGQGVPSGINTYNEQFFGPGTRLTVL.

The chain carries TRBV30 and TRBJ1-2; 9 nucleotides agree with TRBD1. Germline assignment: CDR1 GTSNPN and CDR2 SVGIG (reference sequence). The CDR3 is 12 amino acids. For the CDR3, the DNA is TGTGCGGAACTACGACAGGGGGGCGGCTACACCTTC. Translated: CAELRQGGGYTF.

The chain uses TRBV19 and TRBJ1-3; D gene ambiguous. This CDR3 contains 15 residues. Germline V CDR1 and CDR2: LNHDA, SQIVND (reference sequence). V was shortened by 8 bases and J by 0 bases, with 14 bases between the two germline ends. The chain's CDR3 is CASEPRTSSGNTIYF. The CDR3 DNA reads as TGTGCCAGTGAGCCCAGGACGTCCTCTGGAAACACCATATATTTT.

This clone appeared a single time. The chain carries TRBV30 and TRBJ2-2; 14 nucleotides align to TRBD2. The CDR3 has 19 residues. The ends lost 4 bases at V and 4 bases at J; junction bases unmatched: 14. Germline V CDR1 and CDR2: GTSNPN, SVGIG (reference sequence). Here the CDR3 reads CAWTRDPYGTSGGTGELFF. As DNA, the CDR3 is TGTGCCTGGACTCGGGACCCATACGGGACTAGCGGGGGCACCGGGGAGCTGTTTTTT.

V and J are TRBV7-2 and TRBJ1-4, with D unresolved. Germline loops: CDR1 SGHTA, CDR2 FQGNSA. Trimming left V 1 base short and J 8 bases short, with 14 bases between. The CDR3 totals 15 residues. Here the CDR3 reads CASSLVSDGFEKLFF. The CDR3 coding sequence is TGTGCCAGCAGCTTAGTATCAGATGGGTTCGAAAAACTGTTTTTT.

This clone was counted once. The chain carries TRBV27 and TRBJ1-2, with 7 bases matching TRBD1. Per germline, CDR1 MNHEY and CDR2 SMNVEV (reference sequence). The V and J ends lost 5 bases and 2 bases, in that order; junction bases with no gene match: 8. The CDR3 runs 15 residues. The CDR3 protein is CASSPRQGWNYGYTF. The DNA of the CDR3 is TGTGCCAGCAGTCCACGACAGGGATGGAACTATGGCTACACCTTC.

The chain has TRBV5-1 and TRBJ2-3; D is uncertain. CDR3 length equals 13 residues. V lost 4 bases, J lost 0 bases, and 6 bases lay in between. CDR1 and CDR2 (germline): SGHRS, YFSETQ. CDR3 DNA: TGCGCCAGCAGCCCCTCCAGCACAGATACGCAGTATTTT. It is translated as CASSPSSTDTQYF. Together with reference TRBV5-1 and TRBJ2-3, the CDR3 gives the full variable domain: KAGVTQTPRYLIKTRGQQVTLSCSPISGHRSVSWYQQTPGQGLQFLFEYFSETQRNKGNFPGRFSGRQFSNSRSEMNVSTLELGDSALYLCASSPSSTDTQYFGPGTRLTVL.

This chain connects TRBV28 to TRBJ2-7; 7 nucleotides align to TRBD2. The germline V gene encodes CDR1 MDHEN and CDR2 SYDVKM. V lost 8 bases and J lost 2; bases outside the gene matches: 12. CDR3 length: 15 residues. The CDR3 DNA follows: TGTGCCAGCCGACAGACGGGACTATCAACCTACGAGCAGTACTTC. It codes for CASRQTGLSTYEQYF.

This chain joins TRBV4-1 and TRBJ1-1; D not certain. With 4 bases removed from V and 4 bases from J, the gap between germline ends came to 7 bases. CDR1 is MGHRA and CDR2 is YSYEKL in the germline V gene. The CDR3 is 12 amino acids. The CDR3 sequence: CASSRGGTEAFF. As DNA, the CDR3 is TGCGCCAGCAGCCGCGGCGGCACTGAAGCTTTCTTT.

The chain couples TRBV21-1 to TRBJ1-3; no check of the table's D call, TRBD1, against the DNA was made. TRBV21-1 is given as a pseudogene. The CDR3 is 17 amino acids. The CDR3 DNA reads TGTGCCAGCAGCAAAGCGCTGGGCTTACCCCCTGGAAACACCATATATTTT. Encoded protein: CASSKALGLPPGNTIYF.

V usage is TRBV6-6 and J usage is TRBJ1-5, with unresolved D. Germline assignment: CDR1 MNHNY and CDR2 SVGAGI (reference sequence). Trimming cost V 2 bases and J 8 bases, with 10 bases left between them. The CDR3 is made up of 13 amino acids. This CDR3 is CASSYDGIKPQHF. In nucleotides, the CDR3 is TGTGCCAGCAGTTACGACGGGATCAAGCCCCAGCATTTT.

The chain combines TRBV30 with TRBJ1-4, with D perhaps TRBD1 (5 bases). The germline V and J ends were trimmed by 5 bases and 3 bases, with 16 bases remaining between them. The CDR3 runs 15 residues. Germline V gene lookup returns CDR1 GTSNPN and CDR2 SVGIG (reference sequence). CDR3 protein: CAWAPVRDSNEKLFF. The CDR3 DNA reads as TGTGCCTGGGCCCCAGTCAGGGACTCTAATGAAAAACTGTTTTTT.

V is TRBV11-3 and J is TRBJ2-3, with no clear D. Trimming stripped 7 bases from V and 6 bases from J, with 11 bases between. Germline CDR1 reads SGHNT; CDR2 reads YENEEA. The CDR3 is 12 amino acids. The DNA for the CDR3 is TGTGCCAGCACCTTCTTCGGGGATACGCAGTATTTT. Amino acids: CASTFFGDTQYF.

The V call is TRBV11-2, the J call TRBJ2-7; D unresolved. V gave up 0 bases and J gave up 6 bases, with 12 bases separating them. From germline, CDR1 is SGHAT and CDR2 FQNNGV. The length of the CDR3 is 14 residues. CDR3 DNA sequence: TGTGCCAGCAGCTTAGAGTACAGTCGTGTCGAGCAGTACTTC. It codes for CASSLEYSRVEQYF.

CDR3 sequence reads: CASSYTSNEKLFF. In DNA form, the CDR3 reads TGTGCCAGCAGTTACACAAGCAATGAAAAACTGTTTTTT. The chain employs TRBV6-6 and TRBJ1-4; D gene ambiguous. Trimming took 2 bases from V and 5 from J, leaving 6 bases between them. The V gene's germline CDR1 is MNHNY and CDR2 SVGAGI (reference sequence). The CDR3 loop spans 13 amino acids.

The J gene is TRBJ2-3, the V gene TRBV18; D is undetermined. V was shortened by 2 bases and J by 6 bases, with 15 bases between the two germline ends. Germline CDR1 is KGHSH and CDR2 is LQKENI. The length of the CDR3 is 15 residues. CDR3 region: CASSPVSGAGDTQYF. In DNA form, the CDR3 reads TGTGCCAGCTCACCAGTTTCCGGCGCTGGGGATACGCAGTATTTT.

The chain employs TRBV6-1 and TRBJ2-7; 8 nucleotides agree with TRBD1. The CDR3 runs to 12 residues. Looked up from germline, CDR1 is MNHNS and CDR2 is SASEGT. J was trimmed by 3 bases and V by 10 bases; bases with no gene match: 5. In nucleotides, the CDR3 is TGTGCCACCGGACAGGGAATCTACGAGCAGTACTTC. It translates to CATGQGIYEQYF.

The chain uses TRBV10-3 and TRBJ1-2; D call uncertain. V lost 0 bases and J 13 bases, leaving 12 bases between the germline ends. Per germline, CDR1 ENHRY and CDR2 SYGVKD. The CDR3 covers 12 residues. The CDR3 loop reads CAISESGGVGTF. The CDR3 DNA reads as TGTGCCATCAGTGAGTCGGGCGGGGTCGGCACCTTC.

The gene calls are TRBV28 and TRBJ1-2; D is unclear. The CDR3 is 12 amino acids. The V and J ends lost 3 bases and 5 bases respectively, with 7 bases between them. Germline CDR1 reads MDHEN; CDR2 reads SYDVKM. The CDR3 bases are TGTGCCAGCAGTTTTCTGGGGTATGGCTACACCTTC. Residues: CASSFLGYGYTF.

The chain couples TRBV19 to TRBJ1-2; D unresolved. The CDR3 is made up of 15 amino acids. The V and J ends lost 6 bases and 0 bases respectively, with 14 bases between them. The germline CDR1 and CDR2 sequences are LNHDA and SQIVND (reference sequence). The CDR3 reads CASSPTHLANYGYTF. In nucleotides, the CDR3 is TGTGCCAGTAGCCCCACCCATTTAGCTAACTATGGCTACACCTTC.

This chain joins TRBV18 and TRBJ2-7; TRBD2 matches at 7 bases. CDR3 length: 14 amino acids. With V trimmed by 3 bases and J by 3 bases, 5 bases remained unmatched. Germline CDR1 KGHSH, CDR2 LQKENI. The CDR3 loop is CASSPPGLIYEQYF. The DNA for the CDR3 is TGTGCCAGCTCACCCCCGGGACTAATCTACGAGCAGTACTTC.

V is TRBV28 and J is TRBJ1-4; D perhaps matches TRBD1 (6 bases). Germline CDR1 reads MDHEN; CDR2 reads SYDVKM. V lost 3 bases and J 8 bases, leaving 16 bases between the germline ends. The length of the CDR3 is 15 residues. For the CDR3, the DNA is TGTGCCAGCAGTTTGGACGGGACATCGGGAGAAAAACTGTTTTTT. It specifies CASSLDGTSGEKLFF.

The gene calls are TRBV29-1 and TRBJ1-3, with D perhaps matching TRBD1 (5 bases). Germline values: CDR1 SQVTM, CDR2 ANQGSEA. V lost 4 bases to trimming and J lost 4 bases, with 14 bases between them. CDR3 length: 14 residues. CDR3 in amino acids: CSVGGLGSGNTIYF. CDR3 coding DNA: TGCAGCGTTGGGGGACTTGGATCCGGAAACACCATATATTTT.

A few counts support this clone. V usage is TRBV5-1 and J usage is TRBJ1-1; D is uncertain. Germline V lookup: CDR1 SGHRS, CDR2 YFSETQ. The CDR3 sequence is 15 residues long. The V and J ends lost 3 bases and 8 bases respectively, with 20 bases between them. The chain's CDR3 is CASSSSSSTLIEAFF. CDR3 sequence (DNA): TGCGCCAGCAGCTCCTCATCCTCAACACTGATAGAAGCTTTCTTT. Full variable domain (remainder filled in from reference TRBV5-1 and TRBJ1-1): KAGVTQTPRYLIKTRGQQVTLSCSPISGHRSVSWYQQTPGQGLQFLFEYFSETQRNKGNFPGRFSGRQFSNSRSEMNVSTLELGDSALYLCASSSSSSTLIEAFFGQGTRLTVV.

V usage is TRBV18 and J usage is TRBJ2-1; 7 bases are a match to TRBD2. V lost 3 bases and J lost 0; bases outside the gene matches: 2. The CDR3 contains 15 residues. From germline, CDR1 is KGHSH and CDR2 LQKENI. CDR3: CASSPLAVSYNEQFF. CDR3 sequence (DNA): TGTGCCAGCTCACCCCTAGCGGTCTCCTACAATGAGCAGTTCTTC.